What follows are 4 T cell receptor beta chains derived from one specimen sequenced in a study of cytotoxic CD8 clonotypes in ibrutinib-treated CLL. The method was immunoSEQ multiplex PCR; TCRdb's version includes in-frame clones alone and lacks a portion of them. This table holds tens of thousands of clones, about 86% found once. The sample was PBMCs, taken before ibrutinib treatment. All receptors derive from a human donor with chronic lymphocytic leukemia.

In its sample, this clone was seen a few times. CDR3 region: CASSQDRLAGSEQYF. The CDR3 coding sequence is TGCGCCAGCAGCCAAGATCGTCTAGCCGGGTCCGAGCAGTACTTC. The gene calls are TRBV4-1 and TRBJ2-7, with D possibly TRBD2 on 5 matching bases. V was trimmed by 0 bases and J by 6 bases, leaving 15 bases between them. The germline V gene has CDR1 MGHRA and CDR2 YSYEKL. CDR3 length: 15 amino acids.

This chain uses TRBV4-3 with TRBJ2-1; no reliable D call. This CDR3 contains 13 residues. Trimming took 1 base from V and 6 from J, leaving 7 bases between them. The germline V gene has CDR1 LGHNA and CDR2 YSLEER. The CDR3 sequence: CASSQGFLNEQFF. Here the CDR3 DNA reads TGCGCCAGCAGCCAAGGATTCCTCAATGAGCAGTTCTTC.

The chain has TRBV11-1 and TRBJ2-7; D is undetermined. This CDR3 is 14 amino acids long. Between the trimmed V and J ends, which lost 1 base and 3 bases, there was a span of 10 bases. Germline values: CDR1 SGHAT, CDR2 FQDESV (reference sequence). The CDR3 region is CASSLERVGYEQYF. In nucleotides, the CDR3 is TGTGCCAGCAGCTTAGAAAGAGTGGGCTACGAGCAGTACTTC.

The chain couples TRBV4-1 to TRBJ1-4, with D perhaps TRBD1 (5 bases). The CDR3 runs 19 residues. V was pared by 11 bases and J by 3 bases, with 31 bases between. Per germline, CDR1 MGHRA and CDR2 YSYEKL. CDR3 sequence reads: CAGSIQAPLPRLSNEKLFF. In DNA form, the CDR3 reads TGCGCCGGTTCAATACAGGCTCCATTACCTCGACTATCTAATGAAAAACTGTTTTTT.